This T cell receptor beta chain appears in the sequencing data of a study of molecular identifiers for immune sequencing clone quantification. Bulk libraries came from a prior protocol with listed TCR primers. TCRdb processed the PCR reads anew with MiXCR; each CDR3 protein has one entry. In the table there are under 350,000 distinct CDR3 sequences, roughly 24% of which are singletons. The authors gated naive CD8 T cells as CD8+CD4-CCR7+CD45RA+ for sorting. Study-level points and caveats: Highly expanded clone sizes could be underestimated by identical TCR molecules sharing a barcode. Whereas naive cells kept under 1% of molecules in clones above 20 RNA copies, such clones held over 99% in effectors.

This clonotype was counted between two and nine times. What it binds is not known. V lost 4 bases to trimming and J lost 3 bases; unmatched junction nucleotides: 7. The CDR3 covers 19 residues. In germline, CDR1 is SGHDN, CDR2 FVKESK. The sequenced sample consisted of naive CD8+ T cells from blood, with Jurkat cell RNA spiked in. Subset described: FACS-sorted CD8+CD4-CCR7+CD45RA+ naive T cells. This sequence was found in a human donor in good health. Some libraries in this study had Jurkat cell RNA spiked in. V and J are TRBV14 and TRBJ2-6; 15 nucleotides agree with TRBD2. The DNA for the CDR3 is TGTGCCAGCAGCCCCTGGACTAGCGGGAGGGCCCTTGGGGCCAACGTCCTGACTTTC. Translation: CASSPWTSGRALGANVLTF.